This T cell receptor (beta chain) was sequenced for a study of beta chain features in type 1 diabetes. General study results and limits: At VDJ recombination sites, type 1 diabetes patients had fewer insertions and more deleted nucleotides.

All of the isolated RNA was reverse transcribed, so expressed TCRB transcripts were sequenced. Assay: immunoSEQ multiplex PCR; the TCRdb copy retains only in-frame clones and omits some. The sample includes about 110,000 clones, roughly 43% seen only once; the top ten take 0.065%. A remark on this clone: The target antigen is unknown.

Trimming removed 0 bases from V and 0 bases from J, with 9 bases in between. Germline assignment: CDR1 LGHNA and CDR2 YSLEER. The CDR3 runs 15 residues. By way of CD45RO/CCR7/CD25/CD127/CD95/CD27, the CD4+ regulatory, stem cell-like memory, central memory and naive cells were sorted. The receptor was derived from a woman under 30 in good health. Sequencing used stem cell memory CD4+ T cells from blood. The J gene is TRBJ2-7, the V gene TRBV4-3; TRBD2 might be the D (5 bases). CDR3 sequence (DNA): TGCGCCAGCAGCCAAGATAGCGTGAGCTCCTACGAGCAGTACTTC. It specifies CASSQDSVSSYEQYF.